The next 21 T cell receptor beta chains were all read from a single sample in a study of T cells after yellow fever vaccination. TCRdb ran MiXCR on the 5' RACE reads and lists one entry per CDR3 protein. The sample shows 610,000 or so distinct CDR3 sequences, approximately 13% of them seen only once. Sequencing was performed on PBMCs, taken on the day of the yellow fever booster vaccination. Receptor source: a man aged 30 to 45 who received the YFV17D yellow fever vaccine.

The CDR3 protein is CASSQGITGGVDGNQPQHF. The CDR3 region has the DNA TGTGCCAGCAGCCAAGGAATTACAGGGGGTGTGGATGGCAATCAGCCCCAGCATTTT. The chain uses TRBV4-2 and TRBJ1-5; 8 bases are a match to TRBD1. The V segment lost 1 base and the J segment 2 bases; nucleotides outside the gene matches: 13. CDR3 length: 19 residues. CDR1 LGHNA and CDR2 YNFKEQ come from the germline V gene.

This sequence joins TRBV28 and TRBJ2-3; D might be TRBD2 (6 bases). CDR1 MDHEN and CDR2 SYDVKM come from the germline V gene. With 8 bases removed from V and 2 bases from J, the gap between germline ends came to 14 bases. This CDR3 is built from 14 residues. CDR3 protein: CASCGDRVTDTQYF. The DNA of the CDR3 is TGTGCCAGCTGCGGGGATAGGGTCACAGATACGCAGTATTTT.

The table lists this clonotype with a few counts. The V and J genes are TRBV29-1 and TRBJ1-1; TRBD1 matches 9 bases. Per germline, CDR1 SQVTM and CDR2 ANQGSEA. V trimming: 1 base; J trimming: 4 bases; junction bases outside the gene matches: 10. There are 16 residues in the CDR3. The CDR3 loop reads CSVEVFSDRGFTEAFF. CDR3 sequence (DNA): TGCAGCGTTGAAGTATTCTCCGACAGGGGGTTCACTGAAGCTTTCTTT.

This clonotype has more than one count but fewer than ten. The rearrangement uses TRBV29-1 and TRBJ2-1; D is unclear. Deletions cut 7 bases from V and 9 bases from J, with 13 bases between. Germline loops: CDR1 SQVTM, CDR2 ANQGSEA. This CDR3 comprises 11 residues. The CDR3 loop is CSAPWGAEQFF. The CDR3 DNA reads TGCAGCGCTCCGTGGGGTGCTGAGCAGTTCTTC.

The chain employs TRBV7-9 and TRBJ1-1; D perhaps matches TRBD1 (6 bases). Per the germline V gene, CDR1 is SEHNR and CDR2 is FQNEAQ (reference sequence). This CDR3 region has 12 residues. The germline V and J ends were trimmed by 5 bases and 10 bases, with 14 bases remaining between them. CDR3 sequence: CASSPGQFRAFF. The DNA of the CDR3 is TGTGCCAGCAGCCCTGGACAGTTCCGAGCTTTCTTT.

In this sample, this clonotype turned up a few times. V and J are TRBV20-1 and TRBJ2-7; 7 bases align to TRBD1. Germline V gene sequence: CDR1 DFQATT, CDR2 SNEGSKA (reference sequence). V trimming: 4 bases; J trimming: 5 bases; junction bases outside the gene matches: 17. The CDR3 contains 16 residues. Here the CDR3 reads CSATTGTHTFSDEQYF. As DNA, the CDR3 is TGCAGTGCTACGACAGGGACCCATACTTTTTCCGACGAGCAGTACTTC.

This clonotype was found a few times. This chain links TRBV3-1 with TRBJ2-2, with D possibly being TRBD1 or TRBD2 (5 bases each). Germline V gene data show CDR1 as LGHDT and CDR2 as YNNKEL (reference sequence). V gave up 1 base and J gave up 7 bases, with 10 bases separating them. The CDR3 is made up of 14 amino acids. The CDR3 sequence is CASSQVEGFGELFF. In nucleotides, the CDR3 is TGTGCCAGCAGCCAAGTTGAGGGGTTCGGGGAGCTGTTTTTT.

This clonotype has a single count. DNA of the CDR3: TGCAGTGCCGGGGGACCCGACGAGCAGTACTTC. As protein: CSAGGPDEQYF. The chain couples TRBV20-1 to TRBJ2-7; D perhaps matches TRBD2 (6 bases). CDR3 length: 11 amino acids. CDR1 is DFQATT, CDR2 SNEGSKA, per germline (reference sequence). V lost 6 bases and J 5 bases, leaving 11 bases between the germline ends.

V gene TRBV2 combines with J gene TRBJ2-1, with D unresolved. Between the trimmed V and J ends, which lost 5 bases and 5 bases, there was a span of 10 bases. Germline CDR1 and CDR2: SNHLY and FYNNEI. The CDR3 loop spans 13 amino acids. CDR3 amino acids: CASSSMIDNEQFF. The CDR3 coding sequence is TGTGCCAGCAGTTCTATGATTGACAATGAGCAGTTCTTC.

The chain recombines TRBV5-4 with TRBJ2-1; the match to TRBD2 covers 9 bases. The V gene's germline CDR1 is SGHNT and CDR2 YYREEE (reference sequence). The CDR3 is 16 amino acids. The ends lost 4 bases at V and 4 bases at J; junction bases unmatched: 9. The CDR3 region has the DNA TGTGCCAGCAGCAAAAGTAGCGGGAGCAGTTACAATGAGCAGTTCTTC. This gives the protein CASSKSSGSSYNEQFF.

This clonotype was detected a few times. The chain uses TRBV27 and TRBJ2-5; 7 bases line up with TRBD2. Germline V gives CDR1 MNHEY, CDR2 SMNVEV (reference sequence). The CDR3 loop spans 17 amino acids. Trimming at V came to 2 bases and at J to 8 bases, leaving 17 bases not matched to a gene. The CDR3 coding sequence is TGTGCCAGCAGTTTAAGGTGGGGGGGGTCGGACAAGTTTACCCAGTACTTC. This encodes CASSLRWGGSDKFTQYF.

The CDR3 DNA follows: TGTGCCAGCTCACCGCGACTAGGCTACGAGCAGTACTTC. Translation: CASSPRLGYEQYF. The chain combines TRBV18 with TRBJ2-7; possibly TRBD2 for D (6 bases). This CDR3 has 13 residues. V gave up 3 bases and J gave up 3 bases, with 9 bases separating them. CDR1 is KGHSH and CDR2 is LQKENI in the germline V gene.

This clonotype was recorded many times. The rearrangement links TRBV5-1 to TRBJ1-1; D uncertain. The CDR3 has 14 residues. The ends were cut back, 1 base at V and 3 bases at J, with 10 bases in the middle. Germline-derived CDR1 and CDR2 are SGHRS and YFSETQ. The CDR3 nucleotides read TGCGCCAGCAGCTTGTTTACAGCTGACACTGAAGCTTTCTTT. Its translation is CASSLFTADTEAFF.

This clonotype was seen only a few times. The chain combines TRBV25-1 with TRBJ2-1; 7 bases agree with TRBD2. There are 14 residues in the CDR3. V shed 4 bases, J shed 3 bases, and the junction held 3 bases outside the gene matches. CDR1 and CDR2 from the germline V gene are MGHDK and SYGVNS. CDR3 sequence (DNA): TGTGCCAGCAGTGTGAGCGGGGACTACAATGAGCAGTTCTTC. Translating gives CASSVSGDYNEQFF.

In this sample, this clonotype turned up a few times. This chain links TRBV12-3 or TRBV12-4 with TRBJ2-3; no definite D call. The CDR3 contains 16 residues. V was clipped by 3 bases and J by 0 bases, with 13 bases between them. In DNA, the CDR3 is TGTGCCAGCAGTTTTATATCCCACGGGAGCACAGATACGCAGTATTTT. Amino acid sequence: CASSFISHGSTDTQYF.

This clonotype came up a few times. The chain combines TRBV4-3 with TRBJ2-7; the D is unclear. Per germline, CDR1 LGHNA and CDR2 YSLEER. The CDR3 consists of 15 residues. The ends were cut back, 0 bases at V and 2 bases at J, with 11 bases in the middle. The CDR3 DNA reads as TGCGCCAGCAGCCAAGACCGCGGCCCGACCTACGAGCAGTACTTC. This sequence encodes CASSQDRGPTYEQYF.

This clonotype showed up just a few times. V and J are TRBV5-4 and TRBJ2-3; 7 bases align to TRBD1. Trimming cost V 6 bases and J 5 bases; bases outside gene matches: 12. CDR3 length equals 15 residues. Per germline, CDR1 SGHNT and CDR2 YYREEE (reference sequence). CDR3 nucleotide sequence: TGTGCCAGCACCCCCCCCGACAGGGTAGGAGATACGCAGTATTTT. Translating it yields CASTPPDRVGDTQYF.

CDR3 DNA sequence: TGTGCCAGCAGTTTTTGGCAGGGGGCGCTGGAGACCCAGTACTTC. Protein product: CASSFWQGALETQYF. The genes are TRBV27 and TRBJ2-5, with TRBD1 identical over 8 bases. This CDR3 is built from 15 residues. Germline CDR1 reads MNHEY; CDR2 reads SMNVEV (reference sequence). V was pared by 3 bases and J by 5 bases, with 8 bases of the junction left unmatched.

In DNA form, the CDR3 reads TGCGCCAGCAGCGGAGTTCGGACAGGGGTCCACGAGCAGTACTTC. Its translation is CASSGVRTGVHEQYF. This sequence joins TRBV5-1 and TRBJ2-7, with TRBD1 matching over 9 bases. This CDR3 is 15 amino acids long. Germline assignment: CDR1 SGHRS and CDR2 YFSETQ. J lost 5 bases, V lost 4 bases, and 10 bases had no gene match.

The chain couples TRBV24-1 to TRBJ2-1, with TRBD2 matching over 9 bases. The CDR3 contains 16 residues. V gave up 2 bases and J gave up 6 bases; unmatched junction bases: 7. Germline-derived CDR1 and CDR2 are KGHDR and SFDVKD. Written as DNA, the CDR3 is TGTGCCACCAGTGATTCTACCGGGACTAGCCCCAATGAGCAGTTCTTC. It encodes CATSDSTGTSPNEQFF.

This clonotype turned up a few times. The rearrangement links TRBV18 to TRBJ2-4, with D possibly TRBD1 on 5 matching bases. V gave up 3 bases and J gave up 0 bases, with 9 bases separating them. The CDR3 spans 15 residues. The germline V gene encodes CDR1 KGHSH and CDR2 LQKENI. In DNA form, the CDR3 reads TGTGCCAGCTCACCGACAGATTTAGCCAAAAACATTCAGTACTTC. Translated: CASSPTDLAKNIQYF.